This T cell receptor (beta chain) stems from a study of OX40 agonist ivuxolimab in advanced cancers. Background on the study: Eligibility admitted prior anti-PD-1, anti-PD-L1 or anti-CTLA-4 therapy; 35% to 40% had some. Broader study findings: Among T cells, CD8+ cells averaged more expanded clones than CD4+ cells.

Assay used: immunoSEQ multiplex PCR; TCRdb lists only in-frame clones, some missing. The sample consists of some 70,000 clones, 80% to 85% of them appearing once. Anyone with autoimmune disease history or systemic immunosuppression was excluded. At baseline, cycle 4 day 1, and cycle 7 day 1, blood was sampled. In germline, CDR1 is MNHEY, CDR2 SVGAGI. CDR3 length: 13 amino acids. The germline V and J ends were trimmed by 2 bases and 4 bases, with 8 bases remaining between them. A word on this clone: The antigen is unknown.

Sequenced material: CD4+ or CD8+ T cells sorted from blood, taken in a trial of the OX40 agonist ivuxolimab. This clonotype originated in an adult with an advanced solid tumor such as melanoma, head and neck, liver or kidney cancer. The J gene is TRBJ2-5, the V gene TRBV6-5; D call uncertain. CDR3 nucleotide sequence: TGTGCCAGCAGTTACACCCTCGGAGAGACCCAGTACTTC. Protein product: CASSYTLGETQYF.